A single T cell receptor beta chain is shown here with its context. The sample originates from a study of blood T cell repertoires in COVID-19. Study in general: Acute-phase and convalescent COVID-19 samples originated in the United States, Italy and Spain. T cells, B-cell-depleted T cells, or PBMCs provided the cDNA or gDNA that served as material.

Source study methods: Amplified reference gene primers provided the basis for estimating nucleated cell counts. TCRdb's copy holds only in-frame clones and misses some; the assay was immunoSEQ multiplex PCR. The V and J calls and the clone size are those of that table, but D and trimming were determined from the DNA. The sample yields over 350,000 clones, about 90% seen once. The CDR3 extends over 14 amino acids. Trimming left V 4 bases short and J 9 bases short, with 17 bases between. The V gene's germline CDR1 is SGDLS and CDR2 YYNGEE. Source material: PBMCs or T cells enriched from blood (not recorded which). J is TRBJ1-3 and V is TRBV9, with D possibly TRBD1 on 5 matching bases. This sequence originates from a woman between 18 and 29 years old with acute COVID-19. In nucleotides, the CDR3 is TGTGCCAGCAGCTCCCGATTTACAGGATCCACCATATATTTT. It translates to CASSSRFTGSTIYF. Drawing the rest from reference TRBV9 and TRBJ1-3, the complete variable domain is DSGVTQTPKHLITATGQRVTLRCSPRSGDLSVYWYQQSLDQGLQFLIQYYNGEERAKGNILERFSAQQFPDLHSELNLSSLELGDSALYFCASSSRFTGSTIYFGEGSWLTVV.